The following is a T cell receptor beta chain sequence with its context. Its antigen remains unknown. This record comes from a study of human T cells and chemical hapten exposure. General study findings and limits: The study found that PT1 expanded TCR counts correlated positively with patch test score. Counts of TCRs above 1 in 1000 frequency stayed unchanged with DPC sensitization.

TCRdb re-derived calls from the RACE reads in MiXCR, one entry per CDR3 protein. Altogether under 200,000 distinct CDR3 sequences are present, more than 12% being singletons, with the ten largest covering 1.5% to 2%. The CDR3 contains 16 residues. Trimming removed 3 bases at V and 7 bases at J, with 20 bases between. The germline V gene has CDR1 SNHLY and CDR2 FYNNEI. Time point described: patch test 1, 2 weeks after DPC sensitization. Treatment indicated: therapeutic diphenylcyclopropenone sensitization with weekly scalp DPC. Material: whole blood, obtained in connection with sensitization to the hapten diphenylcyclopropenone (DPC). The chain couples TRBV2 to TRBJ2-3, with a possible D match to TRBD1 (5 bases). This clonotype was obtained from a woman between 25 and 40 years old with alopecia areata. Some clones in this sample may be carry-over from other donors' samples. The CDR3 protein is CASSDDGAVETYTQYF. The CDR3 region has the DNA TGTGCCAGCAGTGACGATGGGGCAGTAGAAACTTATACGCAGTATTTT.